This T cell receptor beta chain was recovered during a study of shared clonotypes between healthy human individuals. CD45RO-negative cells were positively selected for CCR7, leaving out terminally differentiated effector memory CD45RA+ cells. An assay was performed, and its level was deep. Every subset's genomic DNA went evenly onto several immunoSEQ plates. Authors' processing steps: ImmunoSEQ output lacked quality scores and full-length reads, limiting matched filtering. The method was immunoSEQ multiplex PCR; TCRdb's version includes in-frame clones alone and lacks a portion of them. V and J calls and clone size follow that table, whereas D and trimming were derived from the DNA. Among over 2,000,000 clones listed, just under 95% were seen once. Germline CDR1 reads MNHNY; CDR2 reads SVGAGI (reference sequence). CDR3 size: 14 residues. With 3 bases clipped from V and 3 bases from J, the junction kept 4 bases outside the gene matches.

On this clone: What it binds is unknown.

General study points: Rarefaction demonstrated incomplete sorted-subset sequencing despite large depth.

V and J are TRBV6-6 and TRBJ2-5; TRBD2 matches 7 bases. The TCR was taken from a young man in good health. Some clones in this sample may be carry-over from other donors' samples. Source material: naive CD8+ T cells from PBMCs. The DNA for the CDR3 is TGTGCCAGCAGTTATTTGGCGGGAGAAGAGACCCAGTACTTC. This sequence encodes CASSYLAGEETQYF.